Shown below are 15 T cell receptor beta chains from a single sample sequenced in a study of T cells expressing NK-cell markers. TCRdb reprocessed the 5' RACE reads, with one entry per CDR3 protein and no DNA. This sample's table has about 460,000 distinct CDR3 sequences. Material: blood T cells: a sorted CD56 or NKG2C T cell subset, CD4+ or CD8+ T cells, or bulk PBMC T cells (not recorded which). These receptors were collected from a woman between 45 and 60 years old in good health.

The V and J genes are TRBV5-1 and TRBJ2-1; lacking DNA, the TRBD1 call made by TCRdb goes unchecked. From germline, CDR1 is SGHRS and CDR2 YFSETQ. The CDR3 spans 19 residues. The CDR3: CASSLEGRRGPRSYNEQFF. The whole variable domain, remainder taken from reference TRBV5-1 and TRBJ2-1, is KAGVTQTPRYLIKTRGQQVTLSCSPISGHRSVSWYQQTPGQGLQFLFEYFSETQRNKGNFPGRFSGRQFSNSRSEMNVSTLELGDSALYLCASSLEGRRGPRSYNEQFFGPGTRLTVL.

The V gene is TRBV7-9, the J gene TRBJ2-7. CDR3 size: 11 residues. CDR1 SEHNR and CDR2 FQNEAQ come from the germline V gene (reference sequence). The CDR3: CASDGGYEQYF.

The chain recombines TRBV5-1 with TRBJ2-2; TCRdb indicates TRBD2, and absent DNA this call remains unverified. Germline values: CDR1 SGHRS, CDR2 YFSETQ. This CDR3 has 17 residues. The CDR3 here is CASSSQPTSGRLGELFF. Combining the CDR3 with reference TRBV5-1 and TRBJ2-2 gives the whole variable domain KAGVTQTPRYLIKTRGQQVTLSCSPISGHRSVSWYQQTPGQGLQFLFEYFSETQRNKGNFPGRFSGRQFSNSRSEMNVSTLELGDSALYLCASSSQPTSGRLGELFFGEGSRLTVL.

The V call is TRBV15, the J call TRBJ2-2; TCRdb calls TRBD2, which cannot be checked without DNA. CDR1 is LNHNV, CDR2 YYDKDF, per germline (reference sequence). The CDR3 loop spans 12 amino acids. CDR3: CATSSGERELFF. Variable domain in full (rest from reference TRBV15 and TRBJ2-2): DAMVIQNPRYQVTQFGKPVTLSCSQTLNHNVMYWYQQKSSQAPKLLFHYYDKDFNNEADTPDNFQSRRPNTSFCFLDIRSPGLGDTAMYLCATSSGERELFFGEGSRLTVL.

This chain joins TRBV10-3 and TRBJ2-2; lacking DNA, the TRBD1 call made by TCRdb goes unchecked. This CDR3 is 16 amino acids long. Germline CDR1 and CDR2: ENHRY and SYGVKD. CDR3 region: CAIKRGGGVNTGELFF.

The CDR3 region is CATRDRETGELFF. The chain employs TRBV15 and TRBJ2-2; the D call of TRBD1 rests on TCRdb alone, since no DNA is present to check it. The CDR3 runs 13 residues. CDR1 and CDR2 from the germline V gene are LNHNV and YYDKDF (reference sequence).

The chain combines TRBV24-1 with TRBJ2-2; the TCRdb D gene call, TRBD2, has no DNA to confirm it. Germline V gene sequence: CDR1 KGHDR, CDR2 SFDVKD. The CDR3 is 16 residues long. CDR3 sequence reads: CATSDRGGVGTGELFF.

This chain's CDR3 is CASSFDRGTDEQFF. The chain joins TRBV12-3 or TRBV12-4 to TRBJ2-1; TCRdb's D call of TRBD1 is untestable without DNA. CDR3 size: 14 residues.

The chain employs TRBV19 and TRBJ1-1; TCRdb reports TRBD1, a call that lacks DNA to check it against. The CDR3 has 14 amino acids. Germline CDR1 is LNHDA and CDR2 is SQIVND (reference sequence). CDR3 residues: CASSLTGPNTEAFF.

This sequence joins TRBV5-6 and TRBJ1-2; TCRdb's D call of TRBD1 is untestable without DNA. Germline V gene sequence: CDR1 SGHDT, CDR2 YYEEEE. The CDR3 contains 15 residues. The CDR3: CASSFWDRENYGYTF.

Here the CDR3 reads CASSQKLRTSEQFF. The chain links TRBV14 to TRBJ2-1. There are 14 residues in the CDR3. The germline V gene encodes CDR1 SGHDN and CDR2 FVKESK.

The chain uses TRBV27 and TRBJ2-7; TCRdb's D gene call, TRBD2, goes unchecked for lack of DNA. The CDR3 extends over 19 amino acids. Germline CDR1 and CDR2: MNHEY and SMNVEV (reference sequence). The CDR3 spells CASSFTTRGLAGVTDEQYF.

V gene TRBV5-1 combines with J gene TRBJ2-1; TCRdb selects TRBD1, and the lack of DNA leaves this call unchecked. The length of the CDR3 is 19 residues. CDR1 and CDR2 from the germline V gene are SGHRS and YFSETQ. The CDR3 loop is CASSQTTHVADYDYNEQFF.

V and J are TRBV12-3 or TRBV12-4 and TRBJ2-6; the D call from TCRdb, TRBD1, cannot be confirmed without DNA. The CDR3 has 16 residues. The CDR3: CASTFDRVSGANVLTF.

The rearrangement links TRBV4-1 to TRBJ2-3; the TCRdb call, TRBD1, lacks DNA for checking. Germline V gene lookup returns CDR1 MGHRA and CDR2 YSYEKL. CDR3 length equals 15 residues. The CDR3 region is CASSQGQRDTDTQYF.